This TCR beta chain was sequenced in a study of early T cells in non-severe SARS-CoV-2 infection (dated by TCRdb to the early 2020s). About the study as a whole: Bulk RNA from unsorted whole blood was used for TCR sequencing, so alpha and beta chains could not be paired. The investigation overall reported the following: VDJdb matching was skewed toward anti-spike CD8 responses and likely underestimated virus-specific expansions, missing private and CD4 specificities.

This clonotype occurred once. What antigen it recognizes has not been identified. No much larger clone exists at a distance of one base, and base qualities are not known. A single read offers scant evidence. The library was made by 5' RACE. The data were produced on a NextSeq 500. The TCR library protocol attached unique molecular identifiers to individual cDNA molecules to correct for sequencing error and PCR bias. Both TCR alpha and beta chains were sequenced, and tight co-correlation was observed between alpha and beta sequence abundances in each sample. Turning to the authors' computational methods: V gene, J gene and CDR3 annotation of TCR sequences was performed with Decombinator V4. TCRs were defined as expanded if a significant change between any two time points was detected under a Poisson model with p below 0.0001. TCR abundances were normalised to the total number of TCRs sequenced in each sample and reported as counts per million. VDJdb, accessed 1 November 2021, was searched for CMV, EBV and SARS-CoV-2 annotated TCRs, excluding TCRs annotated for multiple antigens. Starting from the raw public reads, TCRdb applied fastp trimming at Q25, assembled clones with MiXCR and retained in-frame beta chains. Entries that share a CDR3 protein sequence are merged under the most common genes and DNA. The V and J calls and clone size are TCRdb's, not the authors'. Within this sample are 57,000 or so distinct CDR3 sequences, with around 6% of them counted one time only. Roughly 7% of the sample is in the top ten clones.

Set within a cohort of healthcare workers in London, UK, this nested case-control study involved weekly PCR testing of nasopharyngeal swabs along with blood sampling. Healthcare workers were enrolled in the week of the UK lockdown, from 23 to 31 March 2020, and were followed every week for up to roughly 15 weeks. The receptor comes from an adult who was a healthcare worker with PCR-confirmed SARS-CoV-2 infection or an uninfected control (not recorded which). Material for sequencing was whole blood.

The DNA sequence follows: TGTGCCAGCCGGGTCCCAGGGAGTGGCTACACCTTC. Translated, it gives CASRVPGSGYTF. The chain links TRBV5-6 with TRBJ1-2, and TRBD1 may be the D gene, going by 5 matching bases. The V and J ends are trimmed by 7 bases and 7 bases, leaving 14 bases between them. From the cysteine up to the phenylalanine, the CDR3 has a length of 12 residues. Of all the DNA, just the CDR3 is kept, 36 bases in frame from base 1. Sequences SGHDT (CDR1) and YYEEEE (CDR2) are obtained from the germline V gene.